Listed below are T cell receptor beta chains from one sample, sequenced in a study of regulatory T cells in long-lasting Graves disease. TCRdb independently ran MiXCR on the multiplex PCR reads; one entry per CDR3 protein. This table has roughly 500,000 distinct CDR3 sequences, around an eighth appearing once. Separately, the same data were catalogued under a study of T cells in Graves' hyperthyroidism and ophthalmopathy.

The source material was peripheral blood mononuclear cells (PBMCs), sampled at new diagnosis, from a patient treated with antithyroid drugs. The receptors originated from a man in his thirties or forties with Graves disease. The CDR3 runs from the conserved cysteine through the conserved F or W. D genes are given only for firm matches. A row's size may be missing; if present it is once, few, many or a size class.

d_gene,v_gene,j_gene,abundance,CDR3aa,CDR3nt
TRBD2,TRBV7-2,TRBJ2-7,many,CASSREGGPYEQYF,TGTGCCAGCAGCCGGGAGGGGGGACCCTACGAGCAGTACTTC
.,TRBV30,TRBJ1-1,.,CAWTYPWGTEAFF,TGTGCCTGGACCTACCCGTGGGGCACTGAAGCTTTCTTT
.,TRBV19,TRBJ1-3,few,CASSADVGSGNTIYF,TGTGCCAGTAGTGCCGACGTTGGCTCTGGAAACACCATATATTTT
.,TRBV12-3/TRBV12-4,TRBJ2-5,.,CASRQDGHKETQYF,TGTGCCAGCAGGCAAGATGGACACAAAGAGACCCAGTACTTC
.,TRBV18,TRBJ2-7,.,CASSQSRGVGYEQYF,TGTGCCAGCTCACAAAGCAGGGGGGTGGGCTACGAGCAGTACTTC
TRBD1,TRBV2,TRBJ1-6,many,CASSDGGGAYSPLHF,TGTGCCAGCAGTGATGGAGGGGGCGCGTATTCACCCCTCCACTTT
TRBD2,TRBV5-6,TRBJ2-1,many,CASSLGIAGGEQFF,TGTGCCAGCAGCTTGGGGATAGCGGGAGGTGAGCAGTTCTTC
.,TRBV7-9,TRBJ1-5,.,CASNGGSNQPQHF,TGTGCCAGCAATGGTGGGAGCAATCAGCCCCAGCATTTT
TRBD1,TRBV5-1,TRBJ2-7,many,CASSAGTGAVHEQYF,TGCGCCAGCAGCGCCGGGACAGGGGCTGTGCACGAGCAGTACTTC
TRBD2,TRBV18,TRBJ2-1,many,CASSPAGTSGKHNEQFF,TGTGCCAGCTCACCAGCCGGGACTAGCGGAAAACACAATGAGCAGTTCTTC
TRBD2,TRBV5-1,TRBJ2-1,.,CASSLEGSSGFYNEQFF,TGCGCCAGCAGCTTGGAAGGGTCTAGCGGGTTTTACAATGAGCAGTTCTTC
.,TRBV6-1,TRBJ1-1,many,CASRSLSGMNTEAFF,TGTGCCAGCAGATCACTATCAGGGATGAACACTGAAGCTTTCTTT
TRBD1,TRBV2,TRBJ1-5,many,CASSRAGTGREPQHF,TGTGCCAGCAGTCGAGCCGGGACAGGGAGAGAGCCCCAGCATTTT